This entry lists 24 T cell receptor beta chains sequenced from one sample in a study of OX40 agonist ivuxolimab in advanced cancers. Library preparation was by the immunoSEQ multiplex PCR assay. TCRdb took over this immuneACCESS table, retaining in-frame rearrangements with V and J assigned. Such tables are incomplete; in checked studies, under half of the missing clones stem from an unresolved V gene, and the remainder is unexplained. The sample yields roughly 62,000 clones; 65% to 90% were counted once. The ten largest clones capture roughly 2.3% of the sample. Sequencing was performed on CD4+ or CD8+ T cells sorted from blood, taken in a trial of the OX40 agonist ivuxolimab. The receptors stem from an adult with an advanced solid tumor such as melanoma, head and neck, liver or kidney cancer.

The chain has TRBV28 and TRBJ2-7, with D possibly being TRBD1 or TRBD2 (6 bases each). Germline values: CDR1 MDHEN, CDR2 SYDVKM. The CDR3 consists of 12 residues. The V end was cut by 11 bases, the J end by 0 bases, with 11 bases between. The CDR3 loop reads CAHRGLSYEQYF. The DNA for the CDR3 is TGTGCCCACCGGGGGCTCTCCTACGAGCAGTACTTC.

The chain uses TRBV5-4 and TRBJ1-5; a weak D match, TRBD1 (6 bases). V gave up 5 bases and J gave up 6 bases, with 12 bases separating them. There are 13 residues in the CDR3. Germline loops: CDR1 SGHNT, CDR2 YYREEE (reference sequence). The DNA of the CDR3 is TGTGCCAGCAGATTGACAGGTTCTCAGCCCCAGCATTTT. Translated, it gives CASRLTGSQPQHF. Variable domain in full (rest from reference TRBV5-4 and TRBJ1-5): ETGVTQSPTHLIKTRGQQVTLRCSSQSGHNTVSWYQQALGQGPQFIFQYYREEENGRGNFPPRFSGLQFPNYSSELNVNALELDDSALYLCASRLTGSQPQHFGDGTRLSIL.

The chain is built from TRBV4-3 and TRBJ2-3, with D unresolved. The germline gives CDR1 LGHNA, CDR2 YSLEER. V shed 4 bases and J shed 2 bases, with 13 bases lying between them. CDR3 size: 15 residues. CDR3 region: CASSLLVGATDTQYF. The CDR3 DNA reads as TGCGCCAGCAGCCTTCTGGTAGGAGCCACAGATACGCAGTATTTT.

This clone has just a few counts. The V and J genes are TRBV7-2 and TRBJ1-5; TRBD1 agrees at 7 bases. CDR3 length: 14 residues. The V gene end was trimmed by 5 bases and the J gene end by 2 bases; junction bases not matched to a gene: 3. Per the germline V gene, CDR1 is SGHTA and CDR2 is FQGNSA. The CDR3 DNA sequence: TGTGCCAGCAGCCCAACAGGGGGCAATCAGCCCCAGCATTTT. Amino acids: CASSPTGGNQPQHF.

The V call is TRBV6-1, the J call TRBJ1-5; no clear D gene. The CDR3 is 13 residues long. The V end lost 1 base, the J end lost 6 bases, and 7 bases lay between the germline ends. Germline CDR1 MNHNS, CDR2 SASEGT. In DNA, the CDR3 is TGTGCCAGCAGTGAAGGTTACCGTCAGCCCCAGCATTTT. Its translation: CASSEGYRQPQHF.

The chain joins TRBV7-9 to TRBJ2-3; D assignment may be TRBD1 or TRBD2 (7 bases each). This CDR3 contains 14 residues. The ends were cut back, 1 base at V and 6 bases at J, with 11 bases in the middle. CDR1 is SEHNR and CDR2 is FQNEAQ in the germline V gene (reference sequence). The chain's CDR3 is CASSLVGGGDTQYF. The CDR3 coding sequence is TGTGCCAGCAGCTTAGTGGGAGGGGGCGATACGCAGTATTTT. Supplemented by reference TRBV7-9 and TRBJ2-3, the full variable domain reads DTGVSQNPRHKITKRGQNVTFRCDPISEHNRLYWYRQTLGQGPEFLTYFQNEAQLEKSRLLSDRFSAERPKGSFSTLEIQRTEQGDSAMYLCASSLVGGGDTQYFGPGTRLTVL.

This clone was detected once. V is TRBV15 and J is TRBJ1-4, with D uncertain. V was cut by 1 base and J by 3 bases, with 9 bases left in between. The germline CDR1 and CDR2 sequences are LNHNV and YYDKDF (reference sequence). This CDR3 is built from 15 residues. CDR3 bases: TGTGCCACCAGCAGAGCACAAGTCGCTAATGAAAAACTGTTTTTT. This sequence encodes CATSRAQVANEKLFF.

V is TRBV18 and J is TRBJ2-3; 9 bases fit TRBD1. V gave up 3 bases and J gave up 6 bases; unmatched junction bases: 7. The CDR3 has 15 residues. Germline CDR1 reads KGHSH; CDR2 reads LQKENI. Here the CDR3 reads CASSPGQGGLDTQYF. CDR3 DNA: TGTGCCAGCTCACCGGGACAGGGAGGATTGGATACGCAGTATTTT.

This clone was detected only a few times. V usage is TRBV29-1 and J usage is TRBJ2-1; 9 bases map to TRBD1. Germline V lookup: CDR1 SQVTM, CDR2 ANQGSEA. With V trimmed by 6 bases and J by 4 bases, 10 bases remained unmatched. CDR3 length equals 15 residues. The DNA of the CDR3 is TGCAGCGTATTGGGTGACAGGGGGTCTTACAATGAGCAGTTCTTC. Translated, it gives CSVLGDRGSYNEQFF.

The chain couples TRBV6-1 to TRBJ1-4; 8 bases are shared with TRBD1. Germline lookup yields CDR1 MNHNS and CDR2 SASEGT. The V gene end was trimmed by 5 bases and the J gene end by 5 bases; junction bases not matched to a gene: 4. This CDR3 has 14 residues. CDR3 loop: CASSPRTGNEKLFF. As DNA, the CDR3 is TGTGCCAGCAGTCCGCGGACAGGGAATGAAAAACTGTTTTTT.

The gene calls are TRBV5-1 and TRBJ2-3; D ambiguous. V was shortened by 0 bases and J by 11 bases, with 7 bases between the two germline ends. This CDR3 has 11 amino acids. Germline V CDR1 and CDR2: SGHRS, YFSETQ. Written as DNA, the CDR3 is TGCGCCAGCAGCTTGGAGGCCGGGCAGTATTTT. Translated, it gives CASSLEAGQYF.

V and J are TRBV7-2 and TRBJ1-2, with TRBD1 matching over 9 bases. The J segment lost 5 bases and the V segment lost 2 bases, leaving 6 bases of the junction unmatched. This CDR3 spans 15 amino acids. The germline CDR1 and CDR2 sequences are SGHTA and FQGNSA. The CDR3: CASSLWDRVDYGYTF. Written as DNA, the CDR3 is TGTGCCAGCAGCTTATGGGACAGGGTGGATTATGGCTACACCTTC. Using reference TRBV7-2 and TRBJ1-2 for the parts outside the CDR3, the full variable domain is GAGVSQSPSNKVTEKGKDVELRCDPISGHTALYWYRQSLGQGLEFLIYFQGNSAPDKSGLPSDRFSAERTGGSVSTLTIQRTQQEDSAVYLCASSLWDRVDYGYTFGSGTRLTVV.

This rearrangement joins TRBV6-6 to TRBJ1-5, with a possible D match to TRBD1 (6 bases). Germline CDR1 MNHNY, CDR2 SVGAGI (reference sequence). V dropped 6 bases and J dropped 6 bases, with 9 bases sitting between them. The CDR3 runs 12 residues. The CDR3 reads CASSLDSQPQHF. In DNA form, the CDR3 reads TGTGCCAGCAGCCTGGACAGTCAGCCCCAGCATTTT.

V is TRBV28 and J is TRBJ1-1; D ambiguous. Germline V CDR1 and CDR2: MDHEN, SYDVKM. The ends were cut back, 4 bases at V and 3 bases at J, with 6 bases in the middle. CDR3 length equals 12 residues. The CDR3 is CASSSRHTEAFF. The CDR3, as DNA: TGTGCCAGCAGTTCTCGACACACTGAAGCTTTCTTT.

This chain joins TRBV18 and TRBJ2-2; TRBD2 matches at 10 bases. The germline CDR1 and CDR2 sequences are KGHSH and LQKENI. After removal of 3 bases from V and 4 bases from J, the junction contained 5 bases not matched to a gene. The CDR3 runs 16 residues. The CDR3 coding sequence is TGTGCCAGCTCACCCTTAGCGGGGGGTGTCACCGGGGAGCTGTTTTTT. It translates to CASSPLAGGVTGELFF.

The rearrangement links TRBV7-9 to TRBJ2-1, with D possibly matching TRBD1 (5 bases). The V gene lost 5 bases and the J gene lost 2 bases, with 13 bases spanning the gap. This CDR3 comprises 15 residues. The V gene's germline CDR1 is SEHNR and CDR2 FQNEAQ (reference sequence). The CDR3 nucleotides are TGTGCCAGCAGCCCGGAAAGGGGAACCTACAATGAGCAGTTCTTC. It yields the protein CASSPERGTYNEQFF.

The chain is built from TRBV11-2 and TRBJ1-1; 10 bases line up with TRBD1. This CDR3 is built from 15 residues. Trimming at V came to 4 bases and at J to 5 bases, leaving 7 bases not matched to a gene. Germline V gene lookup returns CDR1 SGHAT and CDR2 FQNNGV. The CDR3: CASSSRDRGGTEAFF. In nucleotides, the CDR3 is TGTGCCAGCAGCTCCCGGGACAGGGGTGGGACTGAAGCTTTCTTT.

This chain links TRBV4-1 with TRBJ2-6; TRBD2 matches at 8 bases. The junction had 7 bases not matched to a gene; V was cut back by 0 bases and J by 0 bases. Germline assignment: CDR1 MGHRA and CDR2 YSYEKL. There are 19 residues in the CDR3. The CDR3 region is CASSQDGASGFSGANVLTF. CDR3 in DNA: TGCGCCAGCAGCCAAGATGGGGCTAGCGGGTTCTCTGGGGCCAACGTCCTGACTTTC.

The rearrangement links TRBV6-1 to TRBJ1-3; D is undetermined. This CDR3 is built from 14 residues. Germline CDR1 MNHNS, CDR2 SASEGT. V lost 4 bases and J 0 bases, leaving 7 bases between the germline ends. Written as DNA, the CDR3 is TGTGCCAGCAGTGGGACTATCTCTGGAAACACCATATATTTT. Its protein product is CASSGTISGNTIYF.

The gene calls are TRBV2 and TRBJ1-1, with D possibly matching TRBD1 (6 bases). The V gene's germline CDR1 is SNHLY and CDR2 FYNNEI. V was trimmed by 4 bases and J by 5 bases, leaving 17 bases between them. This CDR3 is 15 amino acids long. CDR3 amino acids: CASSGRLGAKTEAFF. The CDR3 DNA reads TGTGCCAGCAGTGGCAGACTGGGGGCGAAGACTGAAGCTTTCTTT.

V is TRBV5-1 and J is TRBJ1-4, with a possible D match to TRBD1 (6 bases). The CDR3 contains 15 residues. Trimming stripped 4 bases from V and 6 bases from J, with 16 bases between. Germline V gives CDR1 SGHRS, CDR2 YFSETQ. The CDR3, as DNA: TGCGCCAGCAGCCAGGGAGCGACAGGCTATGAAAAACTGTTTTTT. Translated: CASSQGATGYEKLFF.

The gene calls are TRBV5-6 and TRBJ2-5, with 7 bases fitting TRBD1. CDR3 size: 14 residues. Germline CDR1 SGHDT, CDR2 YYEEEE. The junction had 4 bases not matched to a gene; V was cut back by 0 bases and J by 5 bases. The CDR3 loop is CASSLAPTGETQYF. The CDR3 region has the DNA TGTGCCAGCAGCTTGGCCCCGACAGGGGAGACCCAGTACTTC.

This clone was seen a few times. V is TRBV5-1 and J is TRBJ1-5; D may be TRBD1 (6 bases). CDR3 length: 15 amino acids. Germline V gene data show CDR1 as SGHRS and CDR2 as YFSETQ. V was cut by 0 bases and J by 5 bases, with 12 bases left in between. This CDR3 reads CASSLGAGGDQPQHF. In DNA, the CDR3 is TGCGCCAGCAGCTTGGGGGCCGGGGGCGATCAGCCCCAGCATTTT.

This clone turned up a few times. Written as DNA, the CDR3 is TGTGCCAGCAGCGACTGGGACTACTCCTACAATGAGCAGTTCTTC. Its protein is CASSDWDYSYNEQFF. The chain couples TRBV5-8 to TRBJ2-1, with 7 bases matching TRBD2. The V gene's germline CDR1 is SGHTS and CDR2 YDEGEE. After removal of 4 bases from V and 0 bases from J, the junction contained 4 bases not matched to a gene. The CDR3 length is 15 residues.